Shown below are 13 T cell receptor beta chains from a single sample sequenced in a study of vaccination effects on CD4 cells after COVID-19 (dated by TCRdb to between 2020 and 2023). In the ViraFEST assay, PBMC were stimulated with viral peptide pools, and antigen-specific CD4+ T cell clonotypes were then identified by expansion using TCR sequencing. After roughly 11 days of culture, CD4+ T cells were isolated with the EasySep CD4+ T cell isolation kit. Healthy vaccine recipients had no prior SARS-CoV-2 infection, confirmed by negative nucleocapsid antibodies before and after vaccination. Library method: the immunoSEQ multiplex PCR assay. Drawn from immuneACCESS, this table holds only the in-frame rearrangements with V and J called that TCRdb kept. Clones are partly lost; checked studies trace under half to an unresolved V gene and leave the rest unexplained. The sample table holds about 24,000 clones, of which 76% were seen once. The top ten hold approximately 10% of the sample.

Their cognate antigens are unknown. The starting material was CD4+ T cells from PBMCs cultured with HCoV-NL63 spike peptides, obtained before COVID-19 vaccination. The sample's cell subset or site label, decoded: HCoV-NL63 spike overlapping peptide pool stimulation. Source of these receptors: a human donor who received a COVID-19 vaccine.

V is TRBV12-3 or TRBV12-4 and J is TRBJ1-3; the D is unclear. Trimming pared 5 bases from V and 2 bases from J, leaving 1 base between. CDR3 size: 11 residues. The chain's CDR3 is CASSPGNTIYF. The DNA for the CDR3 is TGTGCCAGCAGTCCTGGAAACACCATATATTTT.

The rearrangement uses TRBV6-5 and TRBJ2-5, with D possibly being TRBD2 (7 bases). Germline lookup yields CDR1 MNHEY and CDR2 SVGAGI. The CDR3 runs 15 residues. V shed 3 bases and J shed 4 bases, with 15 bases lying between them. The CDR3 DNA is TGTGCCAGCAGTTATGCCGGGGGGCCTGTAGAGACCCAGTACTTC. It codes for CASSYAGGPVETQYF.

CDR3 nucleotide sequence: TGTGCCAGCAGTAACAGGGGACCTAACACCGGGGAGCTGTTTTTT. Translating gives CASSNRGPNTGELFF. This chain connects TRBV11-2 to TRBJ2-2; TRBD1 matches 7 bases. The V and J ends lost 6 bases and 2 bases, in that order; junction bases with no gene match: 6. The CDR3 has 15 amino acids. CDR1 and CDR2 from the germline V gene are SGHAT and FQNNGV.

The chain uses TRBV5-6 and TRBJ1-4; TRBD1 is a possible D gene (5 bases). Trimming cost V 4 bases and J 4 bases, with 14 bases left between them. The CDR3 covers 15 residues. Germline CDR1 and CDR2: SGHDT and YYEEEE. The CDR3 DNA follows: TGTGCCAGCAGCCACCTCCAGGGATATAATGAAAAACTGTTTTTT. Its translation is CASSHLQGYNEKLFF.

The gene calls are TRBV7-9 and TRBJ2-1; 10 bases align to TRBD2. Germline values: CDR1 SEHNR, CDR2 FQNEAQ (reference sequence). The junction had 11 bases not matched to a gene; V was cut back by 5 bases and J by 10 bases. This CDR3 spans 15 amino acids. CDR3 DNA: TGTGCCAGCAGCCCTGGACTAGCGGAGTACATCGAGCAGTTCTTC. This codes for CASSPGLAEYIEQFF.

A few counts support this clone. This sequence joins TRBV5-1 and TRBJ2-7, with TRBD1 as a possible D gene (6 bases). This CDR3 contains 14 residues. Germline V lookup: CDR1 SGHRS, CDR2 YFSETQ. V dropped 4 bases and J dropped 2 bases, with 13 bases sitting between them. The CDR3 nucleotides read TGCGCCAGCAGCCGGACAGCTGGAACCTACGAGCAGTACTTC. This gives the protein CASSRTAGTYEQYF.

This clone was counted between two and nine times. The chain uses TRBV25-1 and TRBJ2-6, with D perhaps TRBD1 (5 bases). Trimming left V 4 bases short and J 1 base short, with 17 bases between. Germline lookup yields CDR1 MGHDK and CDR2 SYGVNS. This CDR3 spans 18 amino acids. CDR3 amino acids: CASSVQDPYASGANVLTF. The CDR3 DNA reads TGTGCCAGCAGTGTACAGGATCCCTATGCATCTGGGGCCAACGTCCTGACTTTC. Full variable domain (missing parts from reference TRBV25-1 and TRBJ2-6): EADIYQTPRYLVIGTGKKITLECSQTMGHDKMYWYQQDPGMELHLIHYSYGVNSTEKGDLSSESTVSRIRTEHFPLTLESARPSHTSQYLCASSVQDPYASGANVLTFGAGSRLTVL.

The chain recombines TRBV19 with TRBJ2-1; 13 bases fit TRBD2. Looked up from germline, CDR1 is LNHDA and CDR2 is SQIVND (reference sequence). Trimming cost V 2 bases and J 0 bases; bases outside gene matches: 16. There are 22 residues in the CDR3. In DNA, the CDR3 is TGTGCCAGTAGTATATCCCGTCTCGGACTAGCGGGGGCCAAAAGCTCCTACAATGAGCAGTTCTTC. This translates into CASSISRLGLAGAKSSYNEQFF.

This clone is medium-sized in the sample. The J gene is TRBJ2-7, the V gene TRBV7-8; 14 bases are shared with TRBD2. The CDR3 sequence is 14 residues long. V lost 4 bases, J lost 6 bases, and 2 bases stayed unmatched. CDR1 is SGHVS and CDR2 is FQNEAQ in the germline V gene. CDR3 sequence reads: CASSWGLAGVEQYF. Here the CDR3 DNA reads TGTGCCAGCAGCTGGGGACTAGCGGGAGTCGAGCAGTACTTC.

In this sample, this clone turned up once. CDR3 residues: CASGLWGTGLYTF. As DNA, the CDR3 is TGTGCTAGTGGTTTGTGGGGGACAGGGCTCTACACCTTC. V usage is TRBV12-5 and J usage is TRBJ1-2, with 9 nucleotides matching TRBD1. Germline values: CDR1 LGHNT, CDR2 FRNRAP. After removal of 2 bases from V and 10 bases from J, the junction contained 5 bases not matched to a gene. The CDR3 covers 13 residues.

There are a few counts of this clone. The J gene is TRBJ2-1, the V gene TRBV15; D might be TRBD2 (6 bases). The CDR3 has 17 residues. CDR1 is LNHNV, CDR2 YYDKDF, per germline (reference sequence). Trimming left V 0 bases short and J 0 bases short, with 12 bases between. The CDR3 sequence is CATSRESSGFSYNEQFF. The CDR3, as DNA: TGTGCCACCAGCAGAGAGAGTAGCGGATTCTCCTACAATGAGCAGTTCTTC. Using reference TRBV15 and TRBJ2-1 for the parts outside the CDR3, the full variable domain is DAMVIQNPRYQVTQFGKPVTLSCSQTLNHNVMYWYQQKSSQAPKLLFHYYDKDFNNEADTPDNFQSRRPNTSFCFLDIRSPGLGDTAMYLCATSRESSGFSYNEQFFGPGTRLTVL.

The V and J genes are TRBV2 and TRBJ1-5, with TRBD1 as a possible D gene (6 bases). The V gene lost 1 base and the J gene lost 2 bases, with 12 bases spanning the gap. CDR1 is SNHLY and CDR2 is FYNNEI in the germline V gene. The CDR3 sequence is 16 residues long. CDR3: CASSEGGGLGNQPQHF. The CDR3, as DNA: TGTGCCAGCAGTGAAGGGGGGGGGCTCGGCAATCAGCCCCAGCATTTT. The full variable domain, rest sourced from reference TRBV2 and TRBJ1-5, is EPEVTQTPSHQVTQMGQEVILRCVPISNHLYFYWYRQILGQKVEFLVSFYNNEISEKSEIFDDQFSVERPDGSNFTLKIRSTKLEDSAMYFCASSEGGGLGNQPQHFGDGTRLSIL.

This sequence joins TRBV6-4 and TRBJ2-1, with 9 nucleotides matching TRBD2. This CDR3 region has 15 residues. Germline V gives CDR1 MRHNA, CDR2 SNTAGT. V lost 3 bases to trimming and J lost 9 bases; unmatched junction nucleotides: 9. The CDR3 nucleotides are TGTGCCAGCAGTGAGTTGGGCGGGAGGGCAAGTGAGCAGTTCTTC. Protein sequence: CASSELGGRASEQFF.